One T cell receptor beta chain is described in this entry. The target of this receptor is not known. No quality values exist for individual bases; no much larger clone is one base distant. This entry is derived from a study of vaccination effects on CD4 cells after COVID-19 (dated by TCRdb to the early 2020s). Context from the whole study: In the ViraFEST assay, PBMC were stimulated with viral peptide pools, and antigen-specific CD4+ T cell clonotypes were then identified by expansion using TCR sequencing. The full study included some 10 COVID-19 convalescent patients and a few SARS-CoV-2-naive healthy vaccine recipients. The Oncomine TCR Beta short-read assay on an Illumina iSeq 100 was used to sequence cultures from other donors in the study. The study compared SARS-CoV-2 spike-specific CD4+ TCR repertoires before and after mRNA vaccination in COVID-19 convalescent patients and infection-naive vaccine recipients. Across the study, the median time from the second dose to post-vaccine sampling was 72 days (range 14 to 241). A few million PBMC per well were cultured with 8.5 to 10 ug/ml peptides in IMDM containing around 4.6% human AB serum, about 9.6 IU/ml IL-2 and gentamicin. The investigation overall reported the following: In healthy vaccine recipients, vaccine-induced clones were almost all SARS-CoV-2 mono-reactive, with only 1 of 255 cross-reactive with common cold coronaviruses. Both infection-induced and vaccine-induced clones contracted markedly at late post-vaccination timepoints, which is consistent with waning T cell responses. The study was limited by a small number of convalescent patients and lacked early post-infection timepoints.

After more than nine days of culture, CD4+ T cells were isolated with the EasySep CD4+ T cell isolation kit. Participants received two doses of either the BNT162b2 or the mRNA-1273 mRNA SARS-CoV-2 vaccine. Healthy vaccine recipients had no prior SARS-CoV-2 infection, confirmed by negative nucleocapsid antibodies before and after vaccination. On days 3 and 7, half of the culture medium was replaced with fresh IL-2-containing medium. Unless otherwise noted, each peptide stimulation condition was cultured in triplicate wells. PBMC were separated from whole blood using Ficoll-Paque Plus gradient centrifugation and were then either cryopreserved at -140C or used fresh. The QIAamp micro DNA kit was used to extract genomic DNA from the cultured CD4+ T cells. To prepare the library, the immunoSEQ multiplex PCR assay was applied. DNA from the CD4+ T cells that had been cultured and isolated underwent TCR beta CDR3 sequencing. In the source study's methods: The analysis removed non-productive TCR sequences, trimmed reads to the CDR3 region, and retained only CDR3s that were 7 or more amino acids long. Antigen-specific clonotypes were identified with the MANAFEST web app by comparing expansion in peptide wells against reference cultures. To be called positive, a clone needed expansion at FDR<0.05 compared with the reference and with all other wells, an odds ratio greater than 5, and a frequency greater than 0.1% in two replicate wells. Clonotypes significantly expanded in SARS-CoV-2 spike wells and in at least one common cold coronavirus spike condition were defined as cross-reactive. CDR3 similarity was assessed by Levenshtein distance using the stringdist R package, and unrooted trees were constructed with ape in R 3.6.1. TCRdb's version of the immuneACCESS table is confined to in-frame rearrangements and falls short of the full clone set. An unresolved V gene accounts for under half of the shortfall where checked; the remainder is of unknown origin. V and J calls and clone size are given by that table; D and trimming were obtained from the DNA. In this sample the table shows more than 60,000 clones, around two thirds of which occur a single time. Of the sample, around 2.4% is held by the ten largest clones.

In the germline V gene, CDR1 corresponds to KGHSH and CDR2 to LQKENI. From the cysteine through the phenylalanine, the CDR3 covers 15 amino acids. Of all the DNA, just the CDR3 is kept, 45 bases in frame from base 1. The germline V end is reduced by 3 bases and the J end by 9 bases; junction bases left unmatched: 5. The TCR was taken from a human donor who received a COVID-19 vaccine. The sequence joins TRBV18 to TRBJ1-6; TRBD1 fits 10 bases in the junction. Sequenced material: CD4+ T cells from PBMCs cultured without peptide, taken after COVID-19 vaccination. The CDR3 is CASSPLDRGLSPLHF. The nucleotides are TGTGCCAGCTCACCCCTAGACAGGGGGCTTTCACCCCTCCACTTT. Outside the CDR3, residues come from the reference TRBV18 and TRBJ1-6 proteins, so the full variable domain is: NAGVMQNPRHLVRRRGQEARLRCSPMKGHSHVYWYRQLPEEGLKFMVYLQKENIIDESGMPKERFSAEFPKEGPSILRIQQVVRGDSAAYFCASSPLDRGLSPLHFGNGTRLTVT.